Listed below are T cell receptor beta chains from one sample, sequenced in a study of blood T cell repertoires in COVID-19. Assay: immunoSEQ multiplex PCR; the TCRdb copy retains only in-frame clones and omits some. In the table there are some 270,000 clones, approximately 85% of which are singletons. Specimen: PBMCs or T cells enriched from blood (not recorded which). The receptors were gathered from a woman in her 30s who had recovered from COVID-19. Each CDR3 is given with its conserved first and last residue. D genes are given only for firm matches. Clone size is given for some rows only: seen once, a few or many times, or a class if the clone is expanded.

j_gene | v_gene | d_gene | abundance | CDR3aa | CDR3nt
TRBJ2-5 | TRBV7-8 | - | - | CASSQGGVQETQYF | TGTGCCAGCAGCCAAGGGGGGGTACAAGAGACCCAGTACTTC
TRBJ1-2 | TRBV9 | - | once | CASSPRAEPLHGYTF | TGTGCCAGCAGCCCGCGGGCGGAACCCCTCCATGGCTACACCTTC
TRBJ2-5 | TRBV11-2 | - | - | CASGRETQYF | TGTGCCAGCGGCCGAGAGACCCAGTACTTC
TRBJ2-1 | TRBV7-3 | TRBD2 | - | CASRLTSGRYNEQFF | TGTGCCAGCAGACTCACTAGCGGGAGGTACAATGAGCAGTTCTTC
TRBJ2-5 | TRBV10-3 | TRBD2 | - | CAISETETSGGSAQYF | TGTGCCATCAGTGAGACAGAGACTAGCGGGGGGTCAGCCCAGTACTTC
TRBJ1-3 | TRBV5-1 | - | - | CASSQDSGNTIYF | TGCGCCAGCAGCCAGGACTCTGGAAACACCATATATTTT
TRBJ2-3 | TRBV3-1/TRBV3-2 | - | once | CASSQGIASFTDTQYF | TGTGCCAGCAGCCAAGGGATAGCGAGTTTCACAGATACGCAGTATTTT
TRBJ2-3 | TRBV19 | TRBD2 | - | CASNPSGRADTQYF | TGTGCCAGTAACCCCAGCGGGAGGGCCGATACGCAGTATTTT
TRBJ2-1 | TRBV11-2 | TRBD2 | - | CASSLWRGGHNEQFF | TGTGCCAGCAGCCTCTGGCGGGGGGGCCACAATGAGCAGTTCTTC
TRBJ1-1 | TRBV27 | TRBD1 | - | CASRNRQGADGEAFF | TGTGCCAGCAGAAATCGACAGGGGGCCGACGGTGAAGCTTTCTTT
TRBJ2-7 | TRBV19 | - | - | CASSQGAGYEQYF | TGTGCCAGTAGCCAGGGTGCAGGATACGAGCAGTACTTC
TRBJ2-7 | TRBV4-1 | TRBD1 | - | CASSPEGQGVQYEQYF | TGCGCCAGCAGCCCGGAGGGACAGGGGGTTCAATACGAGCAGTACTTC
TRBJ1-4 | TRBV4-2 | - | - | CASSQIQDGGTKKKLFF | TGTGCCAGCAGCCAAATCCAGGACGGGGGGACGAAGAAAAAACTGTTTTTT
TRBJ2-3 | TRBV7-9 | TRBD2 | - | CASSLYAGGPDTQYF | TGTGCCAGCAGCTTATACGCGGGGGGGCCAGATACGCAGTATTTT
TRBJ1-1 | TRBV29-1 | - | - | CSVSGQRTNTEAFF | TGCAGCGTCTCCGGACAGAGAACGAACACTGAAGCTTTCTTT
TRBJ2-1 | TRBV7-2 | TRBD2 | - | CASSPEAGGSYNEQFF | TGTGCCAGCAGCCCCGAAGCGGGGGGCTCCTACAATGAGCAGTTCTTC
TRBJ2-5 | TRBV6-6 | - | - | CASNLGQGFQYF | TGTGCCAGCAACCTCGGGCAGGGCTTTCAGTACTTC
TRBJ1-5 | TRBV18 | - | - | CASSPRGGEPQHF | TGTGCCAGCTCACCACGGGGCGGGGAGCCCCAGCATTTT
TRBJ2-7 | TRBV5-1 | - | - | CASSTYRGGSYEQYF | TGCGCCAGCAGCACCTACAGGGGGGGGTCCTACGAGCAGTACTTC
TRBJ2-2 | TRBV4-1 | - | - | CASSLPRGFTGELFF | TGCGCCAGCAGCCTACCACGAGGGTTCACCGGGGAGCTGTTTTTT
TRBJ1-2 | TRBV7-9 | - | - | CASSLTTGSYGYTF | TGTGCCAGCAGTCTTACAACAGGGTCCTATGGCTACACCTTC
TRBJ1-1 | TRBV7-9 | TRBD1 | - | CASSSRQGRWNTEAFF | TGTGCCAGCAGCTCTAGACAGGGGCGCTGGAACACTGAAGCTTTCTTT
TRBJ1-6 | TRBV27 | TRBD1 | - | CASSLGTGGGYSPLHF | TGTGCCAGCAGCCTCGGGACAGGGGGCGGCTATTCACCCCTCCACTTT
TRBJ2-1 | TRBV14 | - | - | CASIITSGPSSYNEQFF | TGTGCCAGCATCATCACGAGCGGTCCAAGCTCCTACAATGAGCAGTTCTTC
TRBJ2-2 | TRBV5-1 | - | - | CASRGAGELFF | TGCGCCAGCAGGGGCGCCGGGGAGCTGTTTTTT
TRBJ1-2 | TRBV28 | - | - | CASSPTGNYGYTF | TGTGCCAGCAGCCCGACAGGAAACTATGGCTACACCTTC
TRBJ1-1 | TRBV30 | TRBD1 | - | CAWGTGSPEAFF | TGTGCCTGGGGGACAGGGAGCCCTGAAGCTTTCTTT
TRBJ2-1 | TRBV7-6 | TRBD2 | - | CASSSSGGSYNEQFF | TGTGCCAGCAGCTCTAGCGGGGGGAGCTACAATGAGCAGTTCTTC
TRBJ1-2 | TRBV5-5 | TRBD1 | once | CASSLATGGSYGYTF | TGTGCCAGCAGCTTGGCGACAGGGGGCAGCTATGGCTACACCTTC
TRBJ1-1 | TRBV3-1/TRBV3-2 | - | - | CASSQDRQSVNTEAFF | TGTGCCAGCAGCCAAGATCGTCAGTCAGTGAACACTGAAGCTTTCTTT
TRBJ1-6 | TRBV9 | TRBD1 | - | CASSVVDRDSPLHF | TGTGCCAGCAGCGTAGTAGACAGGGACTCACCCCTCCACTTT
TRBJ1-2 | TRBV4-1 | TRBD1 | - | CASSQDGTGVGYTF | TGCGCCAGCAGCCAAGATGGGACAGGGGTAGGCTACACCTTC
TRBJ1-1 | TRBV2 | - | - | CASGADTNTEAFF | TGTGCCAGCGGGGCTGATACGAACACTGAAGCTTTCTTT
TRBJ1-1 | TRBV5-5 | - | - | CASSLMGQGETEAFF | TGTGCCAGCAGCTTGATGGGGCAGGGTGAGACTGAAGCTTTCTTT
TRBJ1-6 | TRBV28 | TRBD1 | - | CARGGQDKNSPLHF | TGTGCCAGGGGGGGACAGGATAAAAATTCACCCCTCCACTTT
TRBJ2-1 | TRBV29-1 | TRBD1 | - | CSVQGQINLFYNEQFF | TGCAGCGTGCAGGGACAGATCAATTTGTTCTACAATGAGCAGTTCTTC
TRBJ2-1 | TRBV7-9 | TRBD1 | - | CASSLVGTGNEQFF | TGTGCCAGCAGCTTAGTAGGGACAGGCAATGAGCAGTTCTTC
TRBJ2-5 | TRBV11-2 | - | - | CASSLVGRLQETQYF | TGTGCCAGCAGCTTAGTGGGGCGGCTCCAAGAGACCCAGTACTTC
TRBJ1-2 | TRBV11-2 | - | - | CASSSTANYGYTF | TGTGCCAGCAGCTCCACAGCCAACTATGGCTACACCTTC
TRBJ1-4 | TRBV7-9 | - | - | CASSFGGRTNEKLFF | TGTGCCAGCAGCTTCGGGGGGAGAACTAATGAAAAACTGTTTTTT
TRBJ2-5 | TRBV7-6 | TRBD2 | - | CASSHGLAGEVRETQYF | TGTGCCAGCAGCCACGGACTAGCGGGGGAGGTTCGAGAGACCCAGTACTTC
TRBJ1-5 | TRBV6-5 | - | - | CASSPYTSNQPQHF | TGTGCCAGCAGTCCTTACACCTCGAATCAGCCCCAGCATTTT